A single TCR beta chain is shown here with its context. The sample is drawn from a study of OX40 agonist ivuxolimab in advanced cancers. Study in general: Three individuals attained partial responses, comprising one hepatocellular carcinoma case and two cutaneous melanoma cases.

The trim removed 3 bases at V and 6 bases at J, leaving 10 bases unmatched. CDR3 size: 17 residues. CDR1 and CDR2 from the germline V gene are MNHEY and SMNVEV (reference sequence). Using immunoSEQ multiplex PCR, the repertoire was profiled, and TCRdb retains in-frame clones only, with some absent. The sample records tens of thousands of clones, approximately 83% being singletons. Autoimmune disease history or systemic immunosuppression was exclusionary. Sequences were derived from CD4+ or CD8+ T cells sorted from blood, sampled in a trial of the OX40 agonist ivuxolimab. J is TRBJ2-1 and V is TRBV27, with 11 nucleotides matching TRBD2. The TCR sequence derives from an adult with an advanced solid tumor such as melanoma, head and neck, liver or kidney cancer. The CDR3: CASSFVTLAGVVNEQFF. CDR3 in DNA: TGTGCCAGCAGTTTTGTGACACTAGCGGGAGTTGTCAATGAGCAGTTCTTC.